Listed below are T cell receptor beta chains from one sample, sequenced in a study of T cell responses to AZD1222 COVID-19 vaccine. Repertoires were generated with immunoSEQ multiplex PCR, while TCRdb's copy carries only in-frame clones and drops some. The sample has roughly 120,000 clones, over 90% seen once; the top ten hold approximately 6.3%. The material sequenced was peripheral blood, taken on day 0 of AZD1222 vaccination. The receptors were gathered from an adult in good health. Both conserved end residues are part of each CDR3. A D gene is named only where the DNA matches it firmly. For some rows the clone size is stated as once, few or many, or as a class when expanded; others skip it.

13	TRBJ1-1	TRBV5-1	-	-	CASSLDSKTEAFF	TGCGCCAGCAGCTTGGACAGTAAGACTGAAGCTTTCTTT
15	TRBJ2-7	TRBV25-1	TRBD1	-	CASSPGNRGTYEQYF	TGTGCCAGCAGTCCAGGGAACAGGGGAACCTACGAGCAGTACTTC
16	TRBJ2-6	TRBV5-6	-	-	CASRVQGRTGANVLTF	TGTGCCAGCAGAGTGCAGGGTAGAACTGGGGCCAACGTCCTGACTTTC
17	TRBJ1-6	TRBV5-4	-	-	CASSLAVGIGSDSPLHF	TGTGCCAGCAGCTTGGCCGTCGGTATCGGGTCGGATTCACCCCTCCACTTT
15	TRBJ1-3	TRBV29-1	-	-	CSVEDPKAEGNTIYF	TGCAGCGTTGAAGATCCTAAGGCGGAGGGAAACACCATATATTTT
10	TRBJ1-2	TRBV7-3	-	-	CASSMNGYTF	TGTGCCAGCAGCATGAATGGCTACACCTTC
17	TRBJ2-1	TRBV18	TRBD2	-	CASSYRGSSGMWNEQFF	TGTGCCAGCTCGTACCGGGGGTCTAGCGGGATGTGGAATGAGCAGTTCTTC
12	TRBJ1-4	TRBV19	-	-	CASRGREEKLFF	TGTGCCAGTAGGGGAAGAGAGGAAAAACTGTTTTTT
14	TRBJ1-2	TRBV30	TRBD1	-	CAWGGTAFNYGYTF	TGTGCCTGGGGCGGGACAGCCTTTAACTATGGCTACACCTTC
14	TRBJ1-3	TRBV28	-	-	CASSLSVSGNTIYF	TGTGCCAGCAGTTTATCAGTCTCTGGAAACACCATATATTTT
15	TRBJ1-2	TRBV2	-	few	CASSPHPGGQLGYTF	TGTGCCAGCAGTCCACACCCCGGAGGACAGTTGGGCTACACCTTC
14	TRBJ1-2	TRBV5-1	-	-	CASSLEGRTYGYTF	TGCGCCAGCAGCTTGGAAGGCAGAACCTATGGCTACACCTTC
13	TRBJ1-5	TRBV6-6	-	-	CASSRGTVQPQHF	TGTGCCAGCAGTCGAGGCACAGTTCAGCCCCAGCATTTT
14	TRBJ1-5	TRBV9	-	-	CASSVGGGGQPQHF	TGTGCCAGCAGCGTAGGAGGGGGAGGCCAGCCCCAGCATTTT
15	TRBJ1-6	TRBV6-5	-	-	CASSNPRQHNSPLHF	TGTGCCAGCAGTAACCCCCGACAGCATAATTCACCCCTCCACTTT
11	TRBJ1-1	TRBV5-6	-	-	CASSSVNEAFF	TGTGCCAGCAGCTCAGTAAACGAAGCTTTCTTT
14	TRBJ1-1	TRBV6-2/TRBV6-3	TRBD1	-	CASSPSTGITEAFF	TGTGCCAGCAGTCCCTCGACAGGGATCACTGAAGCTTTCTTT
16	TRBJ2-1	TRBV3-1/TRBV3-2	TRBD2	once	CASSHNAASGRVEQFF	TGTGCCAGCAGCCATAATGCGGCTAGCGGGAGGGTTGAGCAGTTCTTC
14	TRBJ2-7	TRBV5-5	-	-	CASSPVATSYEQYF	TGTGCCAGCAGCCCGGTGGCTACCTCCTACGAGCAGTACTTC
12	TRBJ2-1	TRBV3-1/TRBV3-2	-	-	CASSQSDNEQFF	TGTGCCAGCAGCCAATCGGACAATGAGCAGTTCTTC
14	TRBJ1-1	TRBV28	-	once	CASSHYQANTEAFF	TGTGCCAGCAGTCACTACCAGGCGAACACTGAAGCTTTCTTT
13	TRBJ1-5	TRBV12-3/TRBV12-4	-	-	CASKGQVNQPQHF	TGTGCCAGCAAAGGGCAGGTCAATCAGCCCCAGCATTTT
16	TRBJ2-3	TRBV7-8	-	-	CASSPSRTTPSDTQYF	TGTGCCAGCAGCCCCTCCCGGACTACGCCCTCAGATACGCAGTATTTT
14	TRBJ2-1	TRBV21-1	-	-	CASSTSDRNNEQFF	TGTGCCAGCAGCACATCCGACAGGAACAATGAGCAGTTCTTC
15	TRBJ1-5	TRBV6-5	TRBD1	once	CASTPIEGAGQPQHF	TGTGCCAGCACCCCCATAGAGGGGGCAGGGCAGCCCCAGCATTTT
13	TRBJ2-3	TRBV4-1	-	-	CASSQNGPNTQYF	TGCGCCAGCAGCCAAAACGGGCCCAATACGCAGTATTTT
16	TRBJ2-7	TRBV4-1	-	-	CASSPRSVRVQDEQYF	TGCGCCAGCAGTCCAAGATCCGTCAGGGTTCAGGACGAGCAGTACTTC
16	TRBJ2-2	TRBV7-2	-	-	CASSLVAGRPTGELFF	TGTGCCAGCAGCTTAGTCGCGGGGCGACCCACCGGGGAGCTGTTTTTT
12	TRBJ1-1	TRBV19	-	-	CASRDGGSEAFF	TGTGCCAGTAGGGACGGGGGATCTGAAGCTTTCTTT
14	TRBJ2-5	TRBV4-1	TRBD2	-	CASSPHAGGETQYF	TGCGCCAGCAGCCCCCACGCGGGGGGGGAGACCCAGTACTTC
13	TRBJ1-4	TRBV6-6	-	once	CASSYGRNEKLFF	TGTGCCAGCAGTTACGGCCGCAATGAAAAACTGTTTTTT